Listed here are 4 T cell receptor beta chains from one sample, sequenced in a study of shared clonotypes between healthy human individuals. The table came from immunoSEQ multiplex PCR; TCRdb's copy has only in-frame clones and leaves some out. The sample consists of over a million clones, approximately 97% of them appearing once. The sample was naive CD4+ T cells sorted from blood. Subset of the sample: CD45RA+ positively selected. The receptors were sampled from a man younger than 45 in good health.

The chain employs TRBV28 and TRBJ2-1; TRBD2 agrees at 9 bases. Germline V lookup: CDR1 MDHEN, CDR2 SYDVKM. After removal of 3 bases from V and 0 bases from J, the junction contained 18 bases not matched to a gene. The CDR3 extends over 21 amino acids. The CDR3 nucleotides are TGTGCCAGCAGTTTCGATGCTAGCGGGACCTCCAGCCTGAGCTCCTACAATGAGCAGTTCTTC. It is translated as CASSFDASGTSSLSSYNEQFF.

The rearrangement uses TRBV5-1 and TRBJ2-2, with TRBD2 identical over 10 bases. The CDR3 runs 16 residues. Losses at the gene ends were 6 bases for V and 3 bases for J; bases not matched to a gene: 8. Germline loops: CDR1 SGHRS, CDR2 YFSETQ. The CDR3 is CASTDRTSGYTGELFF. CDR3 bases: TGCGCCAGCACCGACAGGACTAGCGGTTACACCGGGGAGCTGTTTTTT. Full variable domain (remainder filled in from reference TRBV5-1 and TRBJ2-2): KAGVTQTPRYLIKTRGQQVTLSCSPISGHRSVSWYQQTPGQGLQFLFEYFSETQRNKGNFPGRFSGRQFSNSRSEMNVSTLELGDSALYLCASTDRTSGYTGELFFGEGSRLTVL.

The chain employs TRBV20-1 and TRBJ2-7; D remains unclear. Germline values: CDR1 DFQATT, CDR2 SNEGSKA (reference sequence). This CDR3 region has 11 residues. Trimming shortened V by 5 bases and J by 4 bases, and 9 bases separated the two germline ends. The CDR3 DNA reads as TGCAGTGCTGAGTTGTCTTACGAGCAGTACTTC. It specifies CSAELSYEQYF.

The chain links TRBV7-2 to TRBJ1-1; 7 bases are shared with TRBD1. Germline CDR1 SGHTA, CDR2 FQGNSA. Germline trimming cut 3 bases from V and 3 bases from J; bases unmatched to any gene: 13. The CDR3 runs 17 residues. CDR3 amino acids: CASSFLPTGIKDTEAFF. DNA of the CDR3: TGTGCCAGCAGCTTCCTACCGACAGGGATAAAGGACACTGAAGCTTTCTTT.